Following are 31 T cell receptor beta chains from one sample sequenced in a study of blood T cell repertoires in COVID-19. Assay: immunoSEQ multiplex PCR; the TCRdb copy retains only in-frame clones and omits some. The table shows approximately 200,000 clones, with around 83% occurring only once. The specimen was peripheral blood. The receptors stem from a woman between 50 and 59 years old with acute or convalescent COVID-19.

The J gene is TRBJ1-6, the V gene TRBV6-6; tentatively, D is TRBD1 (6 bases). V lost 7 bases and J lost 10, with 17 bases in between. CDR1 is MNHNY and CDR2 is SVGAGI in the germline V gene (reference sequence). The CDR3 is 14 amino acids. Written as DNA, the CDR3 is TGTGCCAGCAACCACGGACAGTGGGGGTCACCCCTCCACTTT. As protein: CASNHGQWGSPLHF.

This clone has just one count. This sequence joins TRBV5-5 and TRBJ2-7; no clear D. Trimming removed 7 bases from V and 12 bases from J, with 17 bases in between. Germline V gene sequence: CDR1 SGHKS, CDR2 YYEKEE (reference sequence). This CDR3 is 11 amino acids long. The CDR3, as DNA: TGTGCCAGCGTCCCTAGGCTCCAGCCGTACTTC. Protein: CASVPRLQPYF.

The genes are TRBV4-2 and TRBJ2-7; 8 positions match TRBD1. Germline lookup yields CDR1 LGHNA and CDR2 YNFKEQ. V lost 4 bases, J lost 1 base, and 3 bases stayed unmatched. CDR3 length: 14 amino acids. In nucleotides, the CDR3 is TGTGCCAGCAGCCGACAGGGGAGGTCCTACGAGCAGTACTTC. Translation gives CASSRQGRSYEQYF.

The chain combines TRBV11-3 with TRBJ2-3; tentatively, D is TRBD1 (7 bases). CDR3 length: 15 residues. Trimming shortened V by 3 bases and J by 2 bases, and 12 bases separated the two germline ends. Looked up from germline, CDR1 is SGHNT and CDR2 is YENEEA. The CDR3 protein is CASSFRGTDTDTQYF. DNA of the CDR3: TGTGCCAGCAGCTTCCGCGGGACAGACACAGATACGCAGTATTTT. Using reference TRBV11-3 and TRBJ2-3 for the parts outside the CDR3, the full variable domain is EAGVVQSPRYKIIEKKQPVAFWCNPISGHNTLYWYLQNLGQGPELLIRYENEEAVDDSQLPKDRFSAERLKGVDSTLKIQPAELGDSAVYLCASSFRGTDTDTQYFGPGTRLTVL.

V and J are TRBV5-1 and TRBJ1-1; D is perhaps TRBD1 (5 bases). The CDR3 contains 14 residues. Germline-derived CDR1 and CDR2 are SGHRS and YFSETQ. The V end was cut by 3 bases, the J end by 8 bases, with 17 bases between. CDR3 nucleotides: TGCGCCAGCAGCTCCGAACAGGCTGGAGGGGAAGCTTTCTTT. It codes for CASSSEQAGGEAFF.

J is TRBJ1-1 and V is TRBV5-1; TRBD1 matches 7 bases. The V gene end was trimmed by 1 base and the J gene end by 7 bases; junction bases not matched to a gene: 4. CDR3 length: 13 amino acids. CDR1 and CDR2 from the germline V gene are SGHRS and YFSETQ. CDR3 bases: TGCGCCAGCAGCTTGAACCGGGACAGTGAAGCTTTCTTT. Amino acids: CASSLNRDSEAFF.

The rearrangement links TRBV30 to TRBJ2-7; possible D gene TRBD1, 5 bases. This CDR3 is built from 14 residues. Germline V lookup: CDR1 GTSNPN, CDR2 SVGIG (reference sequence). V dropped 1 base and J dropped 0 bases, with 10 bases sitting between them. The CDR3, as DNA: TGTGCCTGGAGTGATCAGGGTAGCTCCTACGAGCAGTACTTC. Residues: CAWSDQGSSYEQYF.

This clone came up once. This chain joins TRBV20-1 and TRBJ2-1; the match to TRBD1 covers 7 bases. Losses at the gene ends were 5 bases for V and 3 bases for J; bases not matched to a gene: 13. CDR1 DFQATT and CDR2 SNEGSKA come from the germline V gene (reference sequence). The CDR3 extends over 16 amino acids. The CDR3, as DNA: TGCAGTGCTCGTGAGGCGTCGGGACAGTACTACAATGAGCAGTTCTTC. Protein product: CSAREASGQYYNEQFF.

The chain joins TRBV6-5 to TRBJ1-1; tentatively, D is TRBD1 (6 bases). Between the trimmed V and J ends, which lost 2 bases and 4 bases, there was a span of 14 bases. Germline assignment: CDR1 MNHEY and CDR2 SVGAGI. This CDR3 comprises 15 residues. The CDR3 is CASSYSGGRGTEAFF. CDR3 coding DNA: TGTGCCAGCAGTTACAGCGGGGGGCGAGGCACTGAAGCTTTCTTT.

This chain links TRBV3-1 (or the pseudogene TRBV3-2) with TRBJ1-1, with TRBD1 identical over 9 bases. The CDR3 has 13 amino acids. V lost 6 bases and J lost 11; bases outside the gene matches: 10. CDR1 is LGHDT and CDR2 is YNNKEL in the germline V gene (reference sequence). Here the CDR3 DNA reads TGTGCCAGCAGGCTCGGACAGGGGCAAGTGGCTTTCTTT. This codes for CASRLGQGQVAFF.

This sequence joins TRBV4-1 and TRBJ2-7; TRBD1 matches at 11 bases. The CDR3 runs to 16 residues. Germline values: CDR1 MGHRA, CDR2 YSYEKL. V shed 1 base and J 4 bases; nucleotides not matched to a gene: 6. CDR3 amino acids: CASSQGPGTGGYEQYF. In nucleotides, the CDR3 is TGCGCCAGCAGCCAAGGCCCCGGGACAGGGGGTTACGAGCAGTACTTC.

The rearrangement uses TRBV28 and TRBJ1-6; no reliable D call. The ends were cut back, 6 bases at V and 4 bases at J, with 13 bases in the middle. This CDR3 region has 15 residues. Per the germline V gene, CDR1 is MDHEN and CDR2 is SYDVKM. The CDR3 reads CASSVNLQYNSPLHF. The CDR3, as DNA: TGTGCCAGCAGCGTGAATCTACAGTATAATTCACCCCTCCACTTT.

The chain employs TRBV28 and TRBJ1-2; 11 positions agree with TRBD1. The CDR3 is made up of 14 amino acids. Trimming took 3 bases from V and 3 from J; bases not matched to a gene: 0. Germline CDR1 MDHEN, CDR2 SYDVKM. The CDR3 nucleotides are TGTGCCAGCAGTTTGGGACAGGGGGACTATGGCTACACCTTC. This gives the protein CASSLGQGDYGYTF.

This clone occurred a few times. V and J are TRBV30 and TRBJ1-5, with 7 bases that match TRBD1. V trimming: 3 bases; J trimming: 5 bases; junction bases outside the gene matches: 10. This CDR3 has 15 amino acids. Germline values: CDR1 GTSNPN, CDR2 SVGIG (reference sequence). The CDR3, as DNA: TGTGCCTGGAGCCATTCGGACAGGAGCTATCAGCCCCAGCATTTT. This translates into CAWSHSDRSYQPQHF. Looking up the rest from reference TRBV30 and TRBJ1-5 gives the full variable domain: SQTIHQWPATLVQPVGSPLSLECTVEGTSNPNLYWYRQAAGRGLQLLFYSVGIGQISSEVPQNLSASRPQDRQFILSSKKLLLSDSGFYLCAWSHSDRSYQPQHFGDGTRLSIL.

The chain is built from TRBV19 and TRBJ2-1; perhaps TRBD2 as D (6 bases). Germline V CDR1 and CDR2: LNHDA, SQIVND (reference sequence). V shed 4 bases and J shed 0 bases, with 10 bases lying between them. The CDR3 sequence is 15 residues long. CDR3 residues: CASSREDYSYNEQFF. CDR3 in DNA: TGTGCCAGTAGTAGGGAGGACTACTCCTACAATGAGCAGTTCTTC.

Notes on this clone: This same CDR3 is encoded by further DNA sequences in the sample. J is TRBJ1-5 and V is TRBV30; perhaps TRBD1 as D (5 bases). The CDR3 runs to 13 residues. V was shortened by 2 bases and J by 3 bases, with 8 bases between the two germline ends. CDR1 and CDR2 from the germline V gene are GTSNPN and SVGIG (reference sequence). CDR3 DNA sequence: TGTGCCTGGAGTCCCAGGGACAATCAGCCCCAGCATTTT. It codes for CAWSPRDNQPQHF.

V and J are TRBV19 and TRBJ1-5; 7 bases agree with TRBD1. J gave up 5 bases and V 4 bases, and 11 bases lay outside the gene matches. Germline-derived CDR1 and CDR2 are LNHDA and SQIVND (reference sequence). The CDR3 has 16 residues. The CDR3 DNA follows: TGTGCCAGTAGTAGCCCCCACAGGGGAGGAGATCAGCCCCAGCATTTT. Its protein product is CASSSPHRGGDQPQHF.

This clone was detected once. The V gene is TRBV4-1, the J gene TRBJ1-2, with a weak D call TRBD1 (6 bases). CDR1 and CDR2 (germline): MGHRA, YSYEKL. The V and J ends lost 1 base and 3 bases respectively, with 9 bases between them. The length of the CDR3 is 14 residues. The DNA for the CDR3 is TGCGCCAGCAGCCAAGCAAGGACAGACTATGGCTACACCTTC. Protein: CASSQARTDYGYTF.

The chain links TRBV27 to TRBJ2-7; 7 nucleotides agree with TRBD1. The ends lost 3 bases at V and 2 bases at J; junction bases unmatched: 1. The CDR3 totals 13 residues. Germline V gives CDR1 MNHEY, CDR2 SMNVEV (reference sequence). CDR3 residues: CASSFGQAYEQYF. The CDR3 DNA reads as TGTGCCAGCAGTTTCGGACAGGCCTACGAGCAGTACTTC.

This sequence joins TRBV5-1 and TRBJ2-3; TRBD1 matches at 10 bases. The germline gives CDR1 SGHRS, CDR2 YFSETQ. The CDR3 is 18 amino acids. Trimming cost V 2 bases and J 2 bases; bases outside gene matches: 11. In DNA, the CDR3 is TGCGCCAGCAGCTTAGGTGTTATGGGACAGGGGTTCACAGATACGCAGTATTTT. It yields the protein CASSLGVMGQGFTDTQYF.

A few counts support this clone. The J gene is TRBJ1-3, the V gene TRBV30, with D tentatively TRBD1 (6 bases). Trimming took 4 bases from V and 4 from J, leaving 8 bases between them. The CDR3 runs 12 residues. Germline V gene data show CDR1 as GTSNPN and CDR2 as SVGIG (reference sequence). The DNA for the CDR3 is TGTGCCTGGAAGGGGGTAGGAAACACCATATATTTT. Residues: CAWKGVGNTIYF. The variable domain in full, with the rest retrieved from reference TRBV30 and TRBJ1-3, is SQTIHQWPATLVQPVGSPLSLECTVEGTSNPNLYWYRQAAGRGLQLLFYSVGIGQISSEVPQNLSASRPQDRQFILSSKKLLLSDSGFYLCAWKGVGNTIYFGEGSWLTVV.

The rearrangement uses TRBV12-5 and TRBJ2-7; D is perhaps TRBD2 (5 bases). This CDR3 is built from 11 residues. V was cut by 6 bases and J by 4 bases, with 7 bases left in between. From germline, CDR1 is LGHNT and CDR2 FRNRAP. CDR3 amino acids: CASGDYYEQYF. In DNA, the CDR3 is TGTGCTAGTGGCGACTATTACGAGCAGTACTTC.

The rearrangement links TRBV15 to TRBJ2-2; D uncertain. Trimming shortened V by 4 bases and J by 6 bases, and 12 bases separated the two germline ends. Germline CDR1 reads LNHNV; CDR2 reads YYDKDF (reference sequence). The CDR3 runs 14 residues. CDR3 residues: CATSITPRAGELFF. CDR3 DNA: TGTGCCACCAGCATAACACCCCGGGCCGGGGAGCTGTTTTTT. The whole variable domain, remainder taken from reference TRBV15 and TRBJ2-2, is DAMVIQNPRYQVTQFGKPVTLSCSQTLNHNVMYWYQQKSSQAPKLLFHYYDKDFNNEADTPDNFQSRRPNTSFCFLDIRSPGLGDTAMYLCATSITPRAGELFFGEGSRLTVL.

This sequence joins TRBV11-3 and TRBJ2-1, with a tentative D call TRBD2 (6 bases). There are 15 residues in the CDR3. With 1 base removed from V and 3 bases from J, the gap between germline ends came to 10 bases. Germline lookup yields CDR1 SGHNT and CDR2 YENEEA. CDR3 loop: CASSLGASVYNEQFF. As DNA, the CDR3 is TGTGCCAGCAGCTTAGGGGCTAGCGTCTACAATGAGCAGTTCTTC. The entire variable domain, with the rest obtained from reference TRBV11-3 and TRBJ2-1, is as follows: EAGVVQSPRYKIIEKKQPVAFWCNPISGHNTLYWYLQNLGQGPELLIRYENEEAVDDSQLPKDRFSAERLKGVDSTLKIQPAELGDSAVYLCASSLGASVYNEQFFGPGTRLTVL.

By share, this clone counts as medium-sized. This sequence joins TRBV30 and TRBJ1-2, with 8 bases fitting TRBD1. Germline CDR1 reads GTSNPN; CDR2 reads SVGIG (reference sequence). J was trimmed by 8 bases and V by 3 bases; bases with no gene match: 8. The CDR3 consists of 13 residues. The CDR3 DNA follows: TGTGCCTGGAGCGGAGGACAGGGCCGAGGCTACACCTTC. It translates to CAWSGGQGRGYTF.

This clone was detected only a few times. Other DNA sequences in this sample translate to the same CDR3. The genes are TRBV3-1 (or the pseudogene TRBV3-2) and TRBJ1-3; D perhaps matches TRBD1 (6 bases). This CDR3 is 15 amino acids long. With 0 bases removed from V and 2 bases from J, the gap between germline ends came to 8 bases. Germline V gene sequence: CDR1 LGHDT, CDR2 YNNKEL (reference sequence). The CDR3 region has the DNA TGTGCCAGCAGCCAAGACAGGGGTCCTGGAAACACCATATATTTT. Translated, it gives CASSQDRGPGNTIYF.

The J gene is TRBJ2-5, the V gene TRBV11-2; D may be TRBD2 (6 bases). This CDR3 spans 15 amino acids. The germline CDR1 and CDR2 sequences are SGHAT and FQNNGV. Trimming cost V 1 base and J 4 bases, with 13 bases left between them. This CDR3 is CASSLGGFGGETQYF. In DNA, the CDR3 is TGTGCCAGCAGCTTAGGAGGGTTCGGGGGAGAGACCCAGTACTTC.

The chain recombines TRBV4-3 with TRBJ2-3; a possible D gene is TRBD1 (5 bases). Germline assignment: CDR1 LGHNA and CDR2 YSLEER. The CDR3 is 14 residues long. The V end was cut by 3 bases, the J end by 6 bases, with 13 bases between. The CDR3 nucleotides read TGCGCCAGCAGCCAGGGGCTCCTCTCCGATACGCAGTATTTT. Its protein is CASSQGLLSDTQYF.

The chain employs TRBV24-1 and TRBJ2-3, with D tentatively TRBD1 (6 bases). The germline gives CDR1 KGHDR, CDR2 SFDVKD. This CDR3 region has 17 residues. The V end was cut by 8 bases, the J end by 0 bases, with 20 bases between. The CDR3 nucleotides are TGTGCCACCATATACAGGGCCCGGATACTAAGCACAGATACGCAGTATTTT. Protein product: CATIYRARILSTDTQYF.

This clone showed up just once. The chain joins TRBV7-3 to TRBJ1-2, with D maybe TRBD1 (5 bases). CDR1 and CDR2 from the germline V gene are SGHTA and FQGTGA. Trimming removed 5 bases at V and 7 bases at J, with 11 bases between. There are 12 residues in the CDR3. As DNA, the CDR3 is TGTGCCAGCAGCCCAGGAAGGGGTGGCTACACCTTC. Translation gives CASSPGRGGYTF.

The chain joins TRBV27 to TRBJ2-7, with 9 bases fitting TRBD2. This CDR3 is 15 amino acids long. The germline V gene has CDR1 MNHEY and CDR2 SMNVEV (reference sequence). After removal of 3 bases from V and 7 bases from J, the junction contained 10 bases not matched to a gene. The CDR3 DNA reads as TGTGCCAGCAGTTTGGGCGGGAGGGACGCTAGGGAGCAGTACTTC. Translated, it gives CASSLGGRDAREQYF.